One and the same sample provided the 25 T cell receptor beta chains below, sequenced in a study of blood T cell repertoires in COVID-19. TCRdb's table, derived via immunoSEQ multiplex PCR, lists solely in-frame clones and lacks some. The table includes roughly 170,000 clones, 70% to 85% detected once. Sequenced sample: PBMCs or T cells enriched from blood (not recorded which). The receptors derive from a woman aged 45-65 years who had recovered from COVID-19.

The chain is built from TRBV2 and TRBJ2-7; possibly TRBD2 for D (6 bases). Trimming left V 11 bases short and J 0 bases short, with 14 bases between. The CDR3 is 13 amino acids. Germline-derived CDR1 and CDR2 are SNHLY and FYNNEI. The CDR3 bases are TGTGCCGGTTATAGCGGTAACTCCTACGAGCAGTACTTC. It specifies CAGYSGNSYEQYF.

The table lists this clone with a few counts. The chain is built from TRBV19 and TRBJ2-7; D is ambiguous. The V end lost 8 bases, the J end lost 3 bases, and 11 bases lay between the germline ends. Looked up from germline, CDR1 is LNHDA and CDR2 is SQIVND (reference sequence). This CDR3 contains 12 residues. The CDR3 DNA sequence: TGTGCCAGTGGCATTCTTGGCTACGAGCAGTACTTC. Translating it yields CASGILGYEQYF.

This sequence joins TRBV6-5 and TRBJ2-4, with D possibly being TRBD2 (6 bases). Germline V gives CDR1 MNHEY, CDR2 SVGAGI. The CDR3 sequence is 15 residues long. V lost 7 bases and J lost 1, with 14 bases in between. DNA of the CDR3: TGTGCCAGCACCTCCGGGACTTTGGCCAAAAACATTCAGTACTTC. Residues: CASTSGTLAKNIQYF.

The genes are TRBV5-5 and TRBJ1-1; D not resolved. Germline V gives CDR1 SGHKS, CDR2 YYEKEE (reference sequence). With 6 bases removed from V and 0 bases from J, the gap between germline ends came to 18 bases. This CDR3 contains 16 residues. The CDR3 spells CASTRAVGDLNTEAFF. For the CDR3, the DNA is TGTGCCAGCACCCGGGCGGTGGGAGATCTGAACACTGAAGCTTTCTTT.

The chain has TRBV3-1 (or the pseudogene TRBV3-2) and TRBJ2-7; 7 bases line up with TRBD1. The CDR3 runs 13 residues. V shed 6 bases, J shed 3 bases, and the junction held 5 bases outside the gene matches. From germline, CDR1 is LGHDT and CDR2 YNNKEL (reference sequence). CDR3 loop: CASRGDSHYEQYF. CDR3 in DNA: TGTGCCAGCAGGGGGGACAGCCACTACGAGCAGTACTTC.

There are a few counts of this clone. The genes are TRBV2 and TRBJ2-2; D gene uncertain. The CDR3 has 15 amino acids. Trimming removed 1 base from V and 0 bases from J, with 6 bases in between. Germline V gene sequence: CDR1 SNHLY, CDR2 FYNNEI. This CDR3 reads CASSEVRSNTGELFF. CDR3 in DNA: TGTGCCAGCAGTGAAGTCCGTTCGAACACCGGGGAGCTGTTTTTT.

The V and J genes are TRBV6-1 and TRBJ1-5; D remains ambiguous. This CDR3 has 17 amino acids. The germline gives CDR1 MNHNS, CDR2 SASEGT. V was clipped by 0 bases and J by 6 bases, with 18 bases between them. The CDR3 sequence: CASSEARFQRVSQPQHF. As DNA, the CDR3 is TGTGCCAGCAGTGAAGCGCGTTTTCAGAGGGTCAGTCAGCCCCAGCATTTT.

In DNA form, the CDR3 reads TGTGCCAGTAGTTCCGGACAGGGGGGCTGGTCACCCCTCCACTTT. It translates to CASSSGQGGWSPLHF. This chain connects TRBV19 to TRBJ1-6; 10 nucleotides agree with TRBD1. Germline CDR1 and CDR2: LNHDA and SQIVND (reference sequence). The CDR3 is 15 amino acids. V lost 5 bases and J lost 10; bases outside the gene matches: 8.

The chain combines TRBV2 with TRBJ1-4; the match to TRBD1 covers 9 bases. The CDR3 consists of 16 residues. Losses at the gene ends were 8 bases for V and 4 bases for J; bases not matched to a gene: 11. Looked up from germline, CDR1 is SNHLY and CDR2 is FYNNEI. The CDR3 sequence is CASGSRDRVFNEKLFF. CDR3 sequence (DNA): TGTGCCAGCGGGTCCCGGGACAGGGTTTTTAATGAAAAACTGTTTTTT.

The chain joins TRBV19 to TRBJ1-1; D is uncertain. The ends were cut back, 10 bases at V and 1 base at J, with 10 bases in the middle. Germline CDR1 LNHDA, CDR2 SQIVND (reference sequence). The CDR3 spans 12 residues. This chain's CDR3 is CATSLRNTEAFF. The CDR3 DNA reads TGTGCCACGTCACTAAGGAACACTGAAGCTTTCTTT.

CDR3 nucleotides: TGCGCCAGCAGCTTGTTGGGAACTAGCGGGAACACCGGGGAGCTGTTTTTT. This translates into CASSLLGTSGNTGELFF. This chain uses TRBV5-1 with TRBJ2-2; 8 nucleotides match TRBD2. CDR1 SGHRS and CDR2 YFSETQ come from the germline V gene. The CDR3 length is 17 residues. The V gene end was trimmed by 1 base and the J gene end by 1 base; junction bases not matched to a gene: 6.

With regard to this clone: A read error may produce the germline difference seen at one junction end. The CDR3 spells CTSRTTDDNEKLFF. As DNA, the CDR3 is TGTACCAGCAGGACGACAGATGATAATGAAAAACTGTTTTTT. The chain employs TRBV27 and TRBJ1-4, with a possible D match to TRBD1 (5 bases). This CDR3 has 14 residues. Germline CDR1 MNHEY, CDR2 SMNVEV (reference sequence).

The V gene is TRBV11-2, the J gene TRBJ1-2; D not certain. CDR3 length: 13 residues. The ends were cut back, 8 bases at V and 4 bases at J, with 14 bases in the middle. CDR1 is SGHAT and CDR2 is FQNNGV in the germline V gene. CDR3 bases: TGTGCCAGCTCAACATCGCAGCGCTATGGCTACACCTTC. Translation gives CASSTSQRYGYTF.

The rearrangement joins TRBV19 to TRBJ1-3; D is perhaps TRBD1 (6 bases). Trimming cost V 4 bases and J 0 bases, with 13 bases left between them. The CDR3 has 16 residues. In germline, CDR1 is LNHDA, CDR2 SQIVND (reference sequence). The chain's CDR3 is CASSSRDTYSGNTIYF. In DNA form, the CDR3 reads TGTGCCAGTAGTAGCCGGGACACTTACTCTGGAAACACCATATATTTT. The whole variable domain, remainder taken from reference TRBV19 and TRBJ1-3, is DGGITQSPKYLFRKEGQNVTLSCEQNLNHDAMYWYRQDPGQGLRLIYYSQIVNDFQKGDIAEGYSVSREKKESFPLTVTSAQKNPTAFYLCASSSRDTYSGNTIYFGEGSWLTVV.

This chain connects TRBV10-3 to TRBJ1-1; D may be TRBD1 (5 bases). CDR1 is ENHRY, CDR2 SYGVKD, per germline. CDR3 size: 14 residues. V lost 8 bases and J lost 5, with 18 bases in between. The CDR3 region is CAIRGETGGTEAFF. The CDR3 coding sequence is TGTGCCATCCGGGGAGAAACCGGGGGTACTGAAGCTTTCTTT.

The chain carries TRBV5-1 and TRBJ1-5, with D unresolved. The CDR3 length is 14 residues. Per germline, CDR1 SGHRS and CDR2 YFSETQ. With 0 bases removed from V and 1 base from J, the gap between germline ends came to 5 bases. CDR3 residues: CASSLAPSNQPQHF. The DNA of the CDR3 is TGCGCCAGCAGCTTGGCCCCGAGCAATCAGCCCCAGCATTTT.

V is TRBV5-1 and J is TRBJ1-5; no firm D call. V dropped 3 bases and J dropped 3 bases, with 7 bases sitting between them. The CDR3 spans 13 residues. CDR1 SGHRS and CDR2 YFSETQ come from the germline V gene. CDR3 sequence: CASSSGDNQPQHF. CDR3 nucleotide sequence: TGCGCCAGCAGCTCGGGAGACAATCAGCCCCAGCATTTT.

There are a few counts of this clone. The gene calls are TRBV15 and TRBJ2-1, with TRBD2 identical over 7 bases. CDR1 is LNHNV and CDR2 is YYDKDF in the germline V gene (reference sequence). The CDR3 is 16 amino acids. V was clipped by 1 base and J by 6 bases; unmatched bases: 9. The CDR3 region is CATSRGAAGAVNEQFF. In DNA, the CDR3 is TGTGCCACCAGCAGAGGTGCTGCGGGAGCGGTCAATGAGCAGTTCTTC.

The chain employs TRBV4-2 and TRBJ1-1; D is uncertain. The CDR3 has 14 amino acids. V lost 0 bases to trimming and J lost 0 bases, with 5 bases between them. In germline, CDR1 is LGHNA, CDR2 YNFKEQ. The DNA of the CDR3 is TGTGCCAGCAGCCAAGAACAAATGAACACTGAAGCTTTCTTT. This gives the protein CASSQEQMNTEAFF.

This chain joins TRBV10-3 and TRBJ2-5; 7 positions agree with TRBD1. V shed 8 bases and J 5 bases; nucleotides not matched to a gene: 8. The CDR3 has 13 amino acids. Looked up from germline, CDR1 is ENHRY and CDR2 is SYGVKD. The CDR3 is CAISGQTMETQYF. The CDR3 DNA reads TGTGCCATCTCGGGACAGACGATGGAGACCCAGTACTTC.

The chain employs TRBV6-5 and TRBJ2-7; D not resolved. Per germline, CDR1 MNHEY and CDR2 SVGAGI. This CDR3 comprises 15 residues. Trimming stripped 5 bases from V and 0 bases from J, with 14 bases between. The CDR3 DNA is TGTGCCAGCAGTCGTACCCACACCGTCTCCTACGAGCAGTACTTC. This gives the protein CASSRTHTVSYEQYF.

This clone was observed once. The rearrangement joins TRBV5-4 to TRBJ2-2; 12 bases align to TRBD2. Germline V lookup: CDR1 SGHNT, CDR2 YYREEE (reference sequence). CDR3 size: 17 residues. Trimming took 4 bases from V and 5 from J; bases not matched to a gene: 9. The CDR3 loop reads CASSVTSGSVGTGELFF. CDR3 DNA sequence: TGTGCCAGCAGCGTGACTAGCGGGAGTGTAGGAACCGGGGAGCTGTTTTTT. The complete variable domain, with remaining parts taken from reference TRBV5-4 and TRBJ2-2, reads ETGVTQSPTHLIKTRGQQVTLRCSSQSGHNTVSWYQQALGQGPQFIFQYYREEENGRGNFPPRFSGLQFPNYSSELNVNALELDDSALYLCASSVTSGSVGTGELFFGEGSRLTVL.

The chain couples TRBV7-2 to TRBJ2-2; 9 nucleotides line up with TRBD2. The length of the CDR3 is 17 residues. The J segment lost 5 bases and the V segment lost 2 bases, leaving 9 bases of the junction unmatched. Germline CDR1 reads SGHTA; CDR2 reads FQGNSA. The CDR3 DNA reads TGTGCCAGCAGCTTACAGGGCGGGAGGGCCATGACCGGGGAGCTGTTTTTT. It translates to CASSLQGGRAMTGELFF.

This chain links TRBV28 with TRBJ1-5, with a possible D match to TRBD1 (6 bases). V was shortened by 5 bases and J by 5 bases, with 25 bases between the two germline ends. The V gene's germline CDR1 is MDHEN and CDR2 SYDVKM. This CDR3 contains 18 residues. CDR3 sequence (DNA): TGTGCCAGCAGTATCTCGACAGGTCTGGGGTCAGTAGATCAGCCCCAGCATTTT. It is translated as CASSISTGLGSVDQPQHF.

Details on this clone: Other nucleotide sequences in the sample specify the same CDR3. The CDR3 DNA is TGTGCCAGCAAGTTAGCGTCCGGCAAGTCCTACGAGCAGTACTTC. The encoded protein is CASKLASGKSYEQYF. The chain is built from TRBV19 and TRBJ2-7; TRBD2 might be the D (5 bases). Per the germline V gene, CDR1 is LNHDA and CDR2 is SQIVND (reference sequence). This CDR3 is built from 15 residues. The germline V and J ends were trimmed by 9 bases and 1 base, with 19 bases remaining between them. Looking up the rest from reference TRBV19 and TRBJ2-7 gives the full variable domain: DGGITQSPKYLFRKEGQNVTLSCEQNLNHDAMYWYRQDPGQGLRLIYYSQIVNDFQKGDIAEGYSVSREKKESFPLTVTSAQKNPTAFYLCASKLASGKSYEQYFGPGTRLTVT.